These T cell receptor beta chains were read from a single sample in a study of blood T cell repertoires in COVID-19. Clones were sequenced by immunoSEQ multiplex PCR, and TCRdb holds only the in-frame ones, with some missing. The sample lists about 95,000 clones, approximately 84% occurring once. Input material: peripheral blood. These receptors originate from a human donor in a cohort sampled during active COVID-19. The CDR3 runs from the conserved cysteine through the conserved F or W. D genes are given only for firm matches. Where a row states a size, it is once, few, many or the class of an expanded clone; other rows omit it.

cdr3_nt	cdr3_aa	clone_size	d_call	j_call	v_call
TGCAGTGCCGGACTAGCGGAGCAGTTCTTC	CSAGLAEQFF	-	TRBD2	TRBJ2-1	TRBV20-1
TGTGCCAGCAGTGCGCGGACAGGGGGCAACTATGGCTACACCTTC	CASSARTGGNYGYTF	-	TRBD1	TRBJ1-2	TRBV6-4
TGCGCCAGCAGCTCGACAGGGCCTAACTATGGCTACACCTTC	CASSSTGPNYGYTF	-	TRBD1	TRBJ1-2	TRBV5-1
TGTGCCAGCAGCACCCGCCTGGGGACAGCTACAAACTATGGCTACACCTTC	CASSTRLGTATNYGYTF	once	TRBD1	TRBJ1-2	TRBV25-1
TGTGCCAGCAGTGAAGGCCACTCAGAGACCCAGTACTTC	CASSEGHSETQYF	-	-	TRBJ2-5	TRBV2
TGCGCCAGCAGCCAAGGGAGCGGGAGCCCCTACGAGCAGTACTTC	CASSQGSGSPYEQYF	-	TRBD2	TRBJ2-7	TRBV4-1
TGTGCCAGCAGCCTCCTGGGACAGAATAATGAAAAACTGTTTTTT	CASSLLGQNNEKLFF	-	TRBD1	TRBJ1-4	TRBV7-2
TGTGCCAGTTTTTCCAGCTCTGGGGCCAACGTCCTGACTTTC	CASFSSSGANVLTF	few	-	TRBJ2-6	TRBV19
TGTGCCAGCAGTCGCCTGGCGGTCTCCTACGAGCAGTACTTC	CASSRLAVSYEQYF	-	-	TRBJ2-7	TRBV6-6
TGTGCCAGCAGGTCAGGGAAGGGTCACCCCTCCACAGATACGCAGTATTTT	CASRSGKGHPSTDTQYF	-	-	TRBJ2-3	TRBV28
TGTGCCAGCAGCTTGATCGTGCCCCACTCCGGAAACACCATATATTTT	CASSLIVPHSGNTIYF	few	-	TRBJ1-3	TRBV5-6
TGTGCCAGCAGCTCGTATGACCGGGGACTAGCGGGCCAAGAGACCCAGTACTTC	CASSSYDRGLAGQETQYF	-	TRBD2	TRBJ2-5	TRBV11-2
TGTGCCAGCAGCTTCAGCAGGCCGAACTATGGCTACACCTTC	CASSFSRPNYGYTF	-	-	TRBJ1-2	TRBV7-2
TGTGCCAGTAGTGAACAGGGAAGGGGCACTGAAGCTTTCTTT	CASSEQGRGTEAFF	-	-	TRBJ1-1	TRBV19
TGTGCCAGCGGGGCGGTAGCGGGACGAACCGGGGAGACCCAGTACTTC	CASGAVAGRTGETQYF	-	TRBD2	TRBJ2-5	TRBV3-1/TRBV3-2
TGTGCCAGCAGCTTACTCGGGACCTACAATGAGCAGTTCTTC	CASSLLGTYNEQFF	-	-	TRBJ2-1	TRBV7-8
TGTGCCAGCAGGCTCTCGCCAGGAAAACTGTTTTTT	CASRLSPGKLFF	-	-	TRBJ1-4	TRBV6-5
TGTGCCAGTAGGAACAGGGGCATGAACACTGAAGCTTTCTTT	CASRNRGMNTEAFF	-	TRBD1	TRBJ1-1	TRBV19
TGTGCCAGCGGATTAGGGGGAGGGCAGGATTCACCCCTCCACTTT	CASGLGGGQDSPLHF	-	-	TRBJ1-6	TRBV9
TGTGCCAGCAGCTTAGGAGGGGGTCCCAATCAGCCCCAGCATTTT	CASSLGGGPNQPQHF	-	-	TRBJ1-5	TRBV7-2
TGTGCCACCAGCAGACGCTACAATGAGCAGTTCTTC	CATSRRYNEQFF	-	-	TRBJ2-1	TRBV15
TGTGCCAGCAGCTTGGGCGGTAACACTGAAGCTTTCTTT	CASSLGGNTEAFF	-	-	TRBJ1-1	TRBV5-4
TGTGCCAGCAGTCCAGGCCAGGGTCATAGCTCTGGGGCCAACGTCCTGACTTTC	CASSPGQGHSSGANVLTF	-	-	TRBJ2-6	TRBV6-6
TGTGCCAGCAGTCTCCGACAGGGGGACAATCAGCCCCAGCATTTT	CASSLRQGDNQPQHF	-	TRBD1	TRBJ1-5	TRBV28
TGTGCCAGCAGATTACAGGGGGGAGCTTTCTTT	CASRLQGGAFF	-	TRBD1	TRBJ1-1	TRBV6-5
TGTGCCAGTAGTTCCCCCGGGACAGGGGAATGGAAAGCTTTCTTT	CASSSPGTGEWKAFF	-	TRBD1	TRBJ1-1	TRBV19
TGTGCCAGCAGTACCCAGGGAAGAGGAAACACCATATATTTT	CASSTQGRGNTIYF	-	-	TRBJ1-3	TRBV28
TGCAGCGTTGAATCACAGGTTAACACTGAAGCTTTCTTT	CSVESQVNTEAFF	-	-	TRBJ1-1	TRBV29-1
TGTGCCAGCAGCTTTAGCGGGGGCGCCTACGAGCAGTACTTC	CASSFSGGAYEQYF	-	TRBD2	TRBJ2-7	TRBV3-1/TRBV3-2
TGTGCCAGCAGCTACGACCAACTGGGCCTAAGTGGCTACACCTTC	CASSYDQLGLSGYTF	-	-	TRBJ1-2	TRBV7-9
TGTGCCAGCAGTTCGGTAGCGGGACGCTACGAGCAGTACTTC	CASSSVAGRYEQYF	-	TRBD2	TRBJ2-7	TRBV28
TGTGCCAGCAGCTCCGACAGACTAGCGGGAGGTCGGGAGACCCAGTACTTC	CASSSDRLAGGRETQYF	few	TRBD2	TRBJ2-5	TRBV5-4
TGTGCCAGCACCCTACGGGGAGGCGGGGAGCTGTTTTTT	CASTLRGGGELFF	-	-	TRBJ2-2	TRBV7-9
TGTGCCAGCAGTTCCAGGGAGACCCAGTACTTC	CASSSRETQYF	-	-	TRBJ2-5	TRBV6-5
TGTGCCAGCTCCCGGGGGGGCGCCCGGGCGGGAAACACCATATATTTT	CASSRGGARAGNTIYF	-	-	TRBJ1-3	TRBV28
TGTGCCAGCAGTGAGTCAGGGTATGGTCAGCCCCAGCATTTT	CASSESGYGQPQHF	-	-	TRBJ1-5	TRBV25-1
TGTGCCAGCAGCCTCTCGAGGGGGTCGGGTCAGCCCCAGCATTTT	CASSLSRGSGQPQHF	-	-	TRBJ1-5	TRBV7-8
TGTGCCAGCAGCTTATCCGGGACTGGTCTGGATGAGCAGTTCTTC	CASSLSGTGLDEQFF	-	-	TRBJ2-1	TRBV7-9